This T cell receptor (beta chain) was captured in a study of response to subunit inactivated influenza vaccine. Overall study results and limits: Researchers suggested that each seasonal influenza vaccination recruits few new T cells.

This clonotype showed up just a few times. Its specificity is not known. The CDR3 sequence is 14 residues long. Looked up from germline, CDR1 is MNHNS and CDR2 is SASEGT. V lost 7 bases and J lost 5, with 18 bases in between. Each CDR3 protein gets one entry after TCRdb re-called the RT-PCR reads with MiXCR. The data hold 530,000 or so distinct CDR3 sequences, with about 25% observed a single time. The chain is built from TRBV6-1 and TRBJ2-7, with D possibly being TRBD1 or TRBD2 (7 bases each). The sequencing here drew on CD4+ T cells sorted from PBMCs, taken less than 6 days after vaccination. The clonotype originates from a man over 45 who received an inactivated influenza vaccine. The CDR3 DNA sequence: TGTGCCAGCACCCCCGGGGAGGGGGCCCACGAGCAGTACTTC. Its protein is CASTPGEGAHEQYF.